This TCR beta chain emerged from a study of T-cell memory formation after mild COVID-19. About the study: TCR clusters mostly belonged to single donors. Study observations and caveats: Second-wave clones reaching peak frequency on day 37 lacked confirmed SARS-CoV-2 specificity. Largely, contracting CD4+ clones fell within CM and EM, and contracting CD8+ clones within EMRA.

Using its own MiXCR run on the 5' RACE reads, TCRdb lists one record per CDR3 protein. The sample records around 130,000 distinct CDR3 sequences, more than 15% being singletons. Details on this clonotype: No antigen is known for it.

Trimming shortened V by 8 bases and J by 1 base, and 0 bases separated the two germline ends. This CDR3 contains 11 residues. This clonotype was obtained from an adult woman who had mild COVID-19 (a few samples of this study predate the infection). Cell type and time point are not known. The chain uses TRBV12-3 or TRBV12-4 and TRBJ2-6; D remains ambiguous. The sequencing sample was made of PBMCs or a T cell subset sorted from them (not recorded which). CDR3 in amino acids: CASSGANVLTF. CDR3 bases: TGTGCCAGCTCTGGGGCCAACGTCCTGACTTTC.